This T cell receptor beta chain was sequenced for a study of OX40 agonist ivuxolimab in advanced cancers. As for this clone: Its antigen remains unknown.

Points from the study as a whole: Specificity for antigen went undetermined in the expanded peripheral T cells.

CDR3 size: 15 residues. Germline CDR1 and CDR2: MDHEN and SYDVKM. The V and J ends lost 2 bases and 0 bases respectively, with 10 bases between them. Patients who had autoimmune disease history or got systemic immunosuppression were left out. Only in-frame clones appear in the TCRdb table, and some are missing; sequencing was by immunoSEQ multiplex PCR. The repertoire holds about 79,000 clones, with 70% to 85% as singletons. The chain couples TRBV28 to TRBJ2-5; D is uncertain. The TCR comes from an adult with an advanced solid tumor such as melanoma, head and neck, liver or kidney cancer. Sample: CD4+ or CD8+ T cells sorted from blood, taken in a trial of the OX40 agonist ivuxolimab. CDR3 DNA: TGTGCCAGCAGTTTAAAGTATAACAACCAAGAGACCCAGTACTTC. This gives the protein CASSLKYNNQETQYF.